This TCR beta chain was identified during a study of a mutant IDH1 vaccine in newly diagnosed glioma (dated by TCRdb to the early 2020s). Study-wide context: Eight vaccinations were administered to patients in weeks 1, 3, 5, 7, 11, 15, 19 and 23, corresponding to visits V03 through V10. For exploratory analyses, some 24 treated patients had longitudinal TCRB deep sequencing done wherever samples were available. Prior to enrollment, patients had been given standard therapy consisting of radiotherapy alone, temozolomide alone, or radiochemotherapy with temozolomide, with the combination given to most patients. Peripheral blood samples were drawn at six visits, namely V03 (baseline), V05, V07, V10, V12 and V13. Of the approximately 33 patients who were treated, 62.5% were male and roughly 38% were female, and the mean age was around 40 years. Vaccination started 4-6 weeks after radiotherapy alone, or was given together with temozolomide cycles in the groups whose treatment included chemotherapy. Beyond this particular receptor, the publication reports: According to the authors, sample limitations meant that analyses of patient blood samples could not be reproduced. PBMC samples for TCRB deep sequencing were selected based on availability. Immune responses induced by the vaccine were seen in 93.3% of patients across multiple MHC alleles. Pseudoprogression appeared unrelated to alterations in the top peripheral T cell clonotypes detected by TCRB sequencing.

The time point label, read with the paper, signifies: week 5, during vaccination. A 20-mer mutant IDH1 peptide at 300 micrograms in Montanide made up each vaccine dose, which was injected subcutaneously together with topical imiquimod. The donors had newly diagnosed IDH1-mutant astrocytomas of WHO grade 3 or 4 that showed loss of nuclear ATRX. The samples were drawn from NOA16, a multicentre, single-arm, open-label phase I trial in Germany that tested a mutant IDH1 peptide vaccine in humans for the first time. Genomic DNA for TCRB sequencing was extracted from EDTA blood using the DNeasy Blood and Tissue Kit. A word on this clone: Its recognized antigen is unknown. Qualities for individual bases were not recorded, and no much larger clone is one base off.

V drops 6 bases and J drops 3 bases, leaving 20 bases in between. The CDR3 runs 16 amino acids, cysteine and phenylalanine included. Of all the DNA, just the CDR3 is kept, 48 bases in frame from base 1. Reading the germline V gene gives CDR1 KGHSH and CDR2 LQKENI. The method was the immunoSEQ multiplex PCR assay. Rearranged TCR beta chain sequences were amplified with the hsTCRB Kit following the manufacturer's protocol. An Illumina MiSeq was used to sequence the TCRB libraries. As for the authors' bioinformatics: Demultiplexing, trimming and gene mapping were performed with the kit vendor's proprietary platform. Drawn from immuneACCESS, this table holds only the in-frame rearrangements with V and J called that TCRdb kept. Clones are partly lost; checked studies trace under half to an unresolved V gene and leave the rest unexplained. Clone size and V and J calls were adopted from that table, with D and trimming inferred from the DNA. The sample table lists 56,000 or so clones, approximately 78% of them with a count of one. 1.5% to 2% of the sample rests with the top ten.

The TCR was taken from a woman aged 40 to 55 with glioma. Here the chain combines TRBV18 and TRBJ2-5, with the D gene not confidently named. Sequences were derived from PBMCs, sampled from a glioma patient whose treatment included an IDH1 peptide vaccine. The CDR3 protein is CASSPNWRPTKETQYF. The DNA sequence is given as TGTGCCAGCTCCCCCAATTGGAGACCCACTAAAGAGACCCAGTACTTC.